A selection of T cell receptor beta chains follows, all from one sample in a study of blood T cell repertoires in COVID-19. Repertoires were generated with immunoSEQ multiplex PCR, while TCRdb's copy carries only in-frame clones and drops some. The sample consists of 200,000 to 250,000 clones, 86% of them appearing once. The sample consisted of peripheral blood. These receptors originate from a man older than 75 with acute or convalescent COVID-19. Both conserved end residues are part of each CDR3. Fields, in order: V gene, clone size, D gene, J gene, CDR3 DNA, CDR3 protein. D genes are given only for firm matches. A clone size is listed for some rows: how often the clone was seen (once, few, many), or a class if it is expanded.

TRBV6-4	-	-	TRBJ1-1	TGTGCCAGCAGTGAAGGGGCGAGCACTGAAGCTTTCTTT	CASSEGASTEAFF
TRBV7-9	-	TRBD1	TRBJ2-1	TGTGCCAGCAGCTACCCCACAGGGGGCCGGTCCTACAATGAGCAGTTCTTC	CASSYPTGGRSYNEQFF
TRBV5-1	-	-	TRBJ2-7	TGCGCCAGCAGCTTGGGCAGGCTTGATGAGCAGTACTTC	CASSLGRLDEQYF
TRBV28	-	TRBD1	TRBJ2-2	TGTGCCAGCAGTGCCGGGACAGCAAACACCGGGGAGCTGTTTTTT	CASSAGTANTGELFF
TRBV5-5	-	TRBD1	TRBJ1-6	TGTGCCAGCAGCCATGGGACAGGAAGGTCACCCCTCCACTTT	CASSHGTGRSPLHF
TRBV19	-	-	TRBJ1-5	TGTGCCAGTACCCCAGGGCTGGGCCCCGGTAGCAATCAGCCCCAGCATTTT	CASTPGLGPGSNQPQHF
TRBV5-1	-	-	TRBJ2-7	TGCGCCAGCAGCTTTCCGGGCTACGAGCAGTACTTC	CASSFPGYEQYF
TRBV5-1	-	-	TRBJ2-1	TGCGCCAGCAGCTCCATAGCGGAGTACAATGAGCAGTTCTTC	CASSSIAEYNEQFF
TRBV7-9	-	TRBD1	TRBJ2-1	TGTGCCAGCAGCCCCACAGGACAGGCTATTGGGTCGCAGTTCTTC	CASSPTGQAIGSQFF
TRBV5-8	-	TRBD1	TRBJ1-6	TGTGCCAGCAGTATCGGGACAGCGAATTCACCCCTCCACTTT	CASSIGTANSPLHF
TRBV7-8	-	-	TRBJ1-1	TGTGCCAGCAGCTTAAAACAGGGTGGAACTGAAGCTTTCTTT	CASSLKQGGTEAFF
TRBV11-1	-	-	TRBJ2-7	TGTGCCAGCAGCTTATACCGGGACACCTACGAGCAGTACTTC	CASSLYRDTYEQYF
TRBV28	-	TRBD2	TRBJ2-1	TGTGCCAGCAGTGGGAGCGGGAAGGATGAGCAGTTCTTC	CASSGSGKDEQFF
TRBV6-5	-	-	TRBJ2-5	TGTGCCAGCAGTCCAATCCGGGAGACCCAGTACTTC	CASSPIRETQYF
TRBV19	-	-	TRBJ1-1	TGTGCCAGTAGTACACAGGGCGGTAACACTGAAGCTTTCTTT	CASSTQGGNTEAFF
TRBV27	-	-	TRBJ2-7	TGTGCCAGCAGTTTAACGGCAGGCGAGCAGTACTTC	CASSLTAGEQYF
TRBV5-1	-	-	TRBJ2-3	TGCGCCAGCAGCTTTGGGGCATATTCAGATACGCAGTATTTT	CASSFGAYSDTQYF
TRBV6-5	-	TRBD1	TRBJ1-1	TGTGCCAGCAGCCAAACAGGGGGGCACACTGAAGCTTTCTTT	CASSQTGGHTEAFF
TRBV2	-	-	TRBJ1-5	TGTGCCAGCAGGGCCCCAGGGAGGGATGGAAATCAGCCCCAGCATTTT	CASRAPGRDGNQPQHF
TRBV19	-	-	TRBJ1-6	TGTGCCAGTAGTATGGCCTGGGAGAGCAATTCACCCCTCCACTTT	CASSMAWESNSPLHF
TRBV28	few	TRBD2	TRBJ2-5	TGTGCCAGCAGTAACGGGGGGAGTGGAGAGACCCAGTACTTC	CASSNGGSGETQYF
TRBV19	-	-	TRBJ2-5	TGTGCCAGTAGTATAGCCCATGGAGTAGCAGAGACCCAGTACTTC	CASSIAHGVAETQYF
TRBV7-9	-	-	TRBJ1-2	TGTGCCAGCAGCTTAGTAGCGGGTCCCAGGGGCTACACCTTC	CASSLVAGPRGYTF
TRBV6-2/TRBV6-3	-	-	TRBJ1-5	TGTGCCAGCAGTTCGATCAGGGACTCGGGCAATCAGCCCCAGCATTTT	CASSSIRDSGNQPQHF
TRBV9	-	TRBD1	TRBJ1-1	TGTGCCAGCAGCGCAACGACAGGGTGGAACACTGAAGCTTTCTTT	CASSATTGWNTEAFF
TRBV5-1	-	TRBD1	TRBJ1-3	TGCGCCAGCAGCTTGGAGGCAGGGGGCGCGAGAAACACCATATATTTT	CASSLEAGGARNTIYF
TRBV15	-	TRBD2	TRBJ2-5	TGTGCCACCAGCAGAGATCGGTCCGGGGGGGAGACCCAGTACTTC	CATSRDRSGGETQYF
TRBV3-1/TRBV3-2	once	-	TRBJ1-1	TGTGCCAGCAGCCAGGCAGGGGCCCTGGCTGAAGCTTTCTTT	CASSQAGALAEAFF
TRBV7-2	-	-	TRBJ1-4	TGTGCCAGCAGCTTAGACCCCTGGGGCCGTGCAACTAATGAAAAACTGTTTTTT	CASSLDPWGRATNEKLFF
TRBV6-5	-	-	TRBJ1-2	TGTGCCAGCAGTTACGTTGCGGGCGATTATGGCTACACCTTC	CASSYVAGDYGYTF
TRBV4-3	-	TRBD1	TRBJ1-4	TGCGCCAGCAGCCAAGATCGGACAGGGAATGAAAAACTGTTTTTT	CASSQDRTGNEKLFF
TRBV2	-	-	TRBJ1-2	TGTGCCAGCAGCCCTCGACAGACGAATGGCTACACCTTC	CASSPRQTNGYTF
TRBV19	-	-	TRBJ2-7	TGTGCCAGTAGTATCGCCGCGGGGAGCGTAGCCTACGAGCAGTACTTC	CASSIAAGSVAYEQYF
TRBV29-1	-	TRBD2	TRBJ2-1	TGCAGCGTTGCGAGGGGACTAGCGGACAATGAGCAGTTCTTC	CSVARGLADNEQFF
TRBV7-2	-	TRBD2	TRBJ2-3	TGTGCCAGCAGCCTAACTAGCGGGGGGAATGGAGATACGCAGTATTTT	CASSLTSGGNGDTQYF
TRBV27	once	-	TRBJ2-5	TGTGCCAGCAGTTCCATCGCGGGGCTGAAAGAGACCCAGTACTTC	CASSSIAGLKETQYF
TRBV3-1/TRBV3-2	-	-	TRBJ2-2	TGTGCCAGCAGCCAAGATAGATCGGGCAGGGATAGGACCGGGGAGCTGTTTTTT	CASSQDRSGRDRTGELFF
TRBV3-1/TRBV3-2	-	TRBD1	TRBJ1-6	TGTGCCAGCAGCCAGACAGGGCGGCGTTCACCCCTCCACTTT	CASSQTGRRSPLHF
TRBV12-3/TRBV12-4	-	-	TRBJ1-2	TGTGCCAGCAGTTTAGGACAGGTATATGGCTACACCTTC	CASSLGQVYGYTF
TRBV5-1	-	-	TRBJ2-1	TGCGCCAGTCTTGACAGTTACAATGAGCAGTTCTTC	CASLDSYNEQFF
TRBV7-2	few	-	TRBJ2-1	TGTGCCAGCAGCTTAAGCCCCTGGGGCGGAGAGCAGTTCTTC	CASSLSPWGGEQFF
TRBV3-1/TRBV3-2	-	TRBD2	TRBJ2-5	TGTGCCAGCAGCCAAAGCGGGAGGGGGGGGACCCAGTACTTC	CASSQSGRGGTQYF
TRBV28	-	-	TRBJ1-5	TGTGCCAGCAGATCAGGGATTCAGCCCCAGCATTTT	CASRSGIQPQHF
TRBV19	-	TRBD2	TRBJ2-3	TGTGCCAGTACCTTGACGGGGGGGGCCGACACGTTAGATACGCAGTATTTT	CASTLTGGADTLDTQYF
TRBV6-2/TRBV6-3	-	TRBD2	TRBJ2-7	TGTGCCAGCAGTTCAGTACTAGCGGGCGACGAGCAGTACTTC	CASSSVLAGDEQYF
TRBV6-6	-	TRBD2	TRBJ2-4	TGTGCCAGCACCCCGGGGGGGGGCGCGAACATTCAGTACTTC	CASTPGGGANIQYF
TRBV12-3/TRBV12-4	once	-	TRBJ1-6	TGTGCCAGCAGTCTCACAGGTGATTCACCCCTCCACTTT	CASSLTGDSPLHF
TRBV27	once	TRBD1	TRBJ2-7	TGTGCCAGCAGTTTAAAAGCGAGGGGGCCAATTTTCTACGAGCAGTACTTC	CASSLKARGPIFYEQYF
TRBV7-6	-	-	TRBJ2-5	TGTGCCAGCAGCCGCGAATCCGGAGGGGCGAAGACCCAGTACTTC	CASSRESGGAKTQYF
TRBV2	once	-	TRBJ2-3	TGTGCCAGCAGTGAACGGGCTAGCGGGACAGGCCCAGATACGCAGTATTTT	CASSERASGTGPDTQYF
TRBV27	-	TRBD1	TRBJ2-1	TGTGCCAGCAGTTACGGCCCCCGGGACAGGGCCCTAAATGAGCAGTTCTTC	CASSYGPRDRALNEQFF
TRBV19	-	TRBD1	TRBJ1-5	TGTGCCAGTAGTACCCTGGGACAGTCGAATCAGCCCCAGCATTTT	CASSTLGQSNQPQHF
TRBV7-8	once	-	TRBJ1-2	TGTGCCAGCCGCTCTGATCCGCGGGGTTCCTATGGCTACACCTTC	CASRSDPRGSYGYTF
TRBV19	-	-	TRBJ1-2	TGTGCCAGTAGTAAGGGAGATCGTGGCTACACCTTC	CASSKGDRGYTF
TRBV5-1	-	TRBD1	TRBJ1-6	TGCGCCAGCAGCTCCACGACAGGGGCGGTTGAGTCACCCCTCCACTTT	CASSSTTGAVESPLHF
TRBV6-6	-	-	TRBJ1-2	TGTGCCAGCAGTTGGTCGGAGTCTAGCTACACCTTC	CASSWSESSYTF
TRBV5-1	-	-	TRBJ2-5	TGCGCCAGCAGCTTGGGAGGGCCCCAAGAGACCCAGTACTTC	CASSLGGPQETQYF
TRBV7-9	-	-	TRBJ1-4	TGTGCCAGCAGCCCGTCCATGGGGAGGAGTAATGAAAAACTGTTTTTT	CASSPSMGRSNEKLFF